Listed here is a single T cell receptor beta chain. These data belong to a study of T-cell memory formation after mild COVID-19. Germline assignment: CDR1 MNHEY and CDR2 SVGEGT. The V end lost 2 bases, the J end lost 5 bases, and 22 bases lay between the germline ends. This CDR3 is built from 17 residues. MiXCR, run by TCRdb on the 5' RACE reads, gives a single entry per CDR3 protein. Of 300,000 to 400,000 distinct CDR3 sequences in the sample, more than 20% were seen once. The rearrangement links TRBV6-2 or TRBV6-3 to TRBJ2-7, with D perhaps given as TRBD1 or TRBD2 (5 bases each). Sequencing was carried out using PBMCs or a T cell subset sorted from them (not recorded which). This receptor was taken from an adult woman who had mild COVID-19 (a few samples of this study predate the infection). Cell type and time point are not known. DNA of the CDR3: TGTGCCAGCAGTTACACGCCGATGGGACGGAGTTTCAACGAGCAGTACTTC. Its protein product is CASSYTPMGRSFNEQYF.